This TCR beta chain was sequenced for a study of cytomegalovirus exposure and HLA in healthy donors. Details on this clone: As yet, its antigen is unknown.

The PCR used 60 Vbeta and 13 Jbeta primers. Produced via immunoSEQ multiplex PCR; TCRdb's table is partial and in-frame only. The sample shows some 150,000 clones, approximately 78% of them seen only once. The CDR3 totals 13 residues. With 5 bases removed from V and 5 bases from J, the gap between germline ends came to 12 bases. Per the germline V gene, CDR1 is MNHEY and CDR2 is SVGAGI. Study findings and constraints: Owing to their indistinguishability, certain V segments, notably TRBV6-2 and TRBV6-3, were excluded. Follow-up analysis seemed to connect common viral pathogens with several of the most significant clusters identified. A few of the chains that were CMV-associated were confirmed in vitro to be specific for CMV antigens. The only immune exposure information that was available was CMV serostatus.

This receptor was taken from a man between 40 and 49 years old in good health and CMV-seropositive. Sequences were obtained from PBMCs. The chain combines TRBV6-5 with TRBJ1-1, with D possibly TRBD1 on 5 matching bases. CDR3 sequence reads: CASSRQTRTEAFF. The DNA of the CDR3 is TGTGCCAGCAGTCGACAGACCCGAACTGAAGCTTTCTTT.